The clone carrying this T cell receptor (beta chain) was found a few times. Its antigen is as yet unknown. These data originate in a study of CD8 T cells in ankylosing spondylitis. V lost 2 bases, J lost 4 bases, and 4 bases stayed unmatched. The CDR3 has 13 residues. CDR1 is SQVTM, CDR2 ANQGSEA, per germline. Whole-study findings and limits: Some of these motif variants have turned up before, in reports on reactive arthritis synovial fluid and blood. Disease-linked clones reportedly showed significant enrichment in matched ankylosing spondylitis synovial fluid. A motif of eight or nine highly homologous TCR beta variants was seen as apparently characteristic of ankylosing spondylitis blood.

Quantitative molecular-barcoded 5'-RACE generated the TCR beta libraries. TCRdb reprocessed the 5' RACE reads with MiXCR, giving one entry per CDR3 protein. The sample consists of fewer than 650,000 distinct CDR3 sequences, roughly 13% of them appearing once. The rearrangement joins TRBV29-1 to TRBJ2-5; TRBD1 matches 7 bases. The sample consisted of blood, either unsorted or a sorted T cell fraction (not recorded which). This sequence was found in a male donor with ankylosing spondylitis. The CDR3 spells CSVEQGEGETQYF. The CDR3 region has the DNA TGCAGCGTTGAACAGGGGGAAGGAGAGACCCAGTACTTC. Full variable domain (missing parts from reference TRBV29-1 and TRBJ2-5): SAVISQKPSRDICQRGTSLTIQCQVDSQVTMMFWYRQQPGQSLTLIATANQGSEATYESGFVIDKFPISRPNLTFSTLTVSNMSPEDSSIYLCSVEQGEGETQYFGPGTRLLVL.